The rows below give T cell receptor beta chains drawn from one sample of a study of cytomegalovirus exposure and HLA in healthy donors. TCRdb's table, derived via immunoSEQ multiplex PCR, lists solely in-frame clones and lacks some. This table has under 250,000 clones, 65% to 80% appearing once. The specimen was PBMCs. Every receptor here comes from a man aged 50 to 60 in good health and CMV-seronegative. The CDR3 runs from the conserved cysteine through the conserved F or W. Not every row has a clone size; where given, it reads once, few, many or a size class.

>18|TRBV14|.
CASSPLAGTSGRTGELFF
>13|TRBV9|.
CASSQVGLPEQFF
>14|TRBV16|.
CASSPKLVSGELFF
>19|TRBV28|.
CASSLSGLAGRSSYNEQFF
>15|TRBV28|.
CASSVSGTGVYEQYF
>14|TRBV5-5|.
CASSLYWEYNEQYF
>17|TRBV9|.
CASSPRLNRGNDYGYTF
>15|TRBV30|.
CAWSALGLANEKLFF
>12|TRBV5-4|.
CASRGGSDEQFF
>14|TRBV28|few
CASSLGAGSEKLFF